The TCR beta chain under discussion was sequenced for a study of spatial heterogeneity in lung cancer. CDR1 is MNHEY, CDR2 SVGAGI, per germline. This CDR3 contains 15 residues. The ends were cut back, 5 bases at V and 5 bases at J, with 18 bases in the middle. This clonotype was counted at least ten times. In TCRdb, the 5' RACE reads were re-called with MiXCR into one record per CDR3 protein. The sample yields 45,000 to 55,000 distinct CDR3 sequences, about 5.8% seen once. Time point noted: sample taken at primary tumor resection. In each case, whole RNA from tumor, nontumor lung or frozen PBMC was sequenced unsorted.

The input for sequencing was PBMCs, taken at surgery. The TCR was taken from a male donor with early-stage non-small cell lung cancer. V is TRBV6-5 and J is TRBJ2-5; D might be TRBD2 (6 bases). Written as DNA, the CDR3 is TGTGCCAGCAGTCCTCCCGCGGGGCACGGGGAGACCCAGTACTTC. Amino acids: CASSPPAGHGETQYF.